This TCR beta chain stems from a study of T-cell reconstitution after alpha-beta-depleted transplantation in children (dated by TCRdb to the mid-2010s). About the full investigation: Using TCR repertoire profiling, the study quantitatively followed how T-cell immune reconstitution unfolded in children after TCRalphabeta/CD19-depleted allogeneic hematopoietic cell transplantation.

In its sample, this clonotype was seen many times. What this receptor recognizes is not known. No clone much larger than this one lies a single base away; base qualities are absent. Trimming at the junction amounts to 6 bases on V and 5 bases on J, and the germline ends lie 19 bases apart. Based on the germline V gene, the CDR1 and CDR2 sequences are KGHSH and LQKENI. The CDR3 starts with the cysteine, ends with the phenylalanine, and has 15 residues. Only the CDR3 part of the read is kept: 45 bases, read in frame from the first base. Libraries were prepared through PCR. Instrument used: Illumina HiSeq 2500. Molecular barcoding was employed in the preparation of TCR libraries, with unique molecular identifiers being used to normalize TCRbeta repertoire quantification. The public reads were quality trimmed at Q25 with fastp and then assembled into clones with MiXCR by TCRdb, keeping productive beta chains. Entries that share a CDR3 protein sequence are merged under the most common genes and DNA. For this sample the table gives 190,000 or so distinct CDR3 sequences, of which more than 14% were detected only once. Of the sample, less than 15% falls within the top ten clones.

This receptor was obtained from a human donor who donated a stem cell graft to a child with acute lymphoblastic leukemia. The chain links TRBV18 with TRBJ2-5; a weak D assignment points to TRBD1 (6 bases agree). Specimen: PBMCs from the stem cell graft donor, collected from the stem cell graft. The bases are TGTGCCAGCTCGAAAATGAGAACCCAGGGGGAGACCCAGTACTTC. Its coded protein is CASSKMRTQGETQYF. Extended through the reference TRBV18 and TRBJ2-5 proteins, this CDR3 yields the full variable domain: NAGVMQNPRHLVRRRGQEARLRCSPMKGHSHVYWYRQLPEEGLKFMVYLQKENIIDESGMPKERFSAEFPKEGPSILRIQQVVRGDSAAYFCASSKMRTQGETQYFGPGTRLLVL.